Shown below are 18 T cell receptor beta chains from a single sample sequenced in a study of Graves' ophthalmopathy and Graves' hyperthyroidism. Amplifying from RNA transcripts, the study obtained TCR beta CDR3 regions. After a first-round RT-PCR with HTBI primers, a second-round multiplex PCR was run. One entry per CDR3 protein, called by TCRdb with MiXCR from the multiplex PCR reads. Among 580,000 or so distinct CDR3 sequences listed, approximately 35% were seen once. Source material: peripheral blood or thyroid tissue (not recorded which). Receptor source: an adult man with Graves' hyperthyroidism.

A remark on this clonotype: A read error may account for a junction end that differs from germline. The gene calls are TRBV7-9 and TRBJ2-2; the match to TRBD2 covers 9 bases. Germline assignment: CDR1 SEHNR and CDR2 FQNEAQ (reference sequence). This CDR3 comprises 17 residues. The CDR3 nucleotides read TGTGCCAGCGCAATTATAGATAGCGGGAGTCTTACCGGGGAGCTGCTTTTT. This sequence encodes CASAIIDSGSLTGELLF.

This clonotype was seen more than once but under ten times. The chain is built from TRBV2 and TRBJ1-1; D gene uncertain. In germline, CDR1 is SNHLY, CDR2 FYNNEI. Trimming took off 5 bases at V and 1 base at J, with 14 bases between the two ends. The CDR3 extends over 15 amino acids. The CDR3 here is CASSPHGGSNTEAFF. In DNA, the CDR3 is TGTGCCAGCAGTCCCCATGGAGGGTCGAACACTGAAGCTTTCTTT.

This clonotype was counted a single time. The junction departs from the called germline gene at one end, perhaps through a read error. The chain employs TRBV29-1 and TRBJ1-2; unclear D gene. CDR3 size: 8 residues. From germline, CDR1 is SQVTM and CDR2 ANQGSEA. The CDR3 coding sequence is TGCAGCGTCGGCTCGAACACGTTC. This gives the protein CSVGSNTF.

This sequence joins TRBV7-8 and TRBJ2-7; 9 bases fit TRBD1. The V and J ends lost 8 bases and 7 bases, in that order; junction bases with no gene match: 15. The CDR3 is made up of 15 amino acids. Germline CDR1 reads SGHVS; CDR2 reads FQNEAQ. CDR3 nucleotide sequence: TGTGCCAGCTCGATTTTCCGGGACAGGGCTAGGGAGCAGTACTTC. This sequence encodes CASSIFRDRAREQYF.

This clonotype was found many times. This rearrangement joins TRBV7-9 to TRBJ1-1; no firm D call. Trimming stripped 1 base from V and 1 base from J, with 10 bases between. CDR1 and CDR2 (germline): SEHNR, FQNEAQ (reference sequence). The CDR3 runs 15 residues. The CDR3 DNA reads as TGTGCCAGCAGCTTAGGTGTCGGAGAGAACACTGAAGCTTTCTTT. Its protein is CASSLGVGENTEAFF.

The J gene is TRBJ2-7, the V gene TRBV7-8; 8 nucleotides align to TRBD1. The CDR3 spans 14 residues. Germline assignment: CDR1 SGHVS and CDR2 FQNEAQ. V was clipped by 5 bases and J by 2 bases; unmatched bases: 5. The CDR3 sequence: CASSRDRKAYEQYF. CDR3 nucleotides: TGTGCCAGCAGCCGGGACAGGAAAGCCTACGAGCAGTACTTC.

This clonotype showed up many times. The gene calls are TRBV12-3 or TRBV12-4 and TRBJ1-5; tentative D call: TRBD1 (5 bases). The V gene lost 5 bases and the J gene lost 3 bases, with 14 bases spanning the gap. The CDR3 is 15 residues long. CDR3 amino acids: CASSPGGGYNQPQHF. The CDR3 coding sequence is TGTGCCAGCAGTCCGGGGGGAGGGTACAATCAGCCCCAGCATTTT.

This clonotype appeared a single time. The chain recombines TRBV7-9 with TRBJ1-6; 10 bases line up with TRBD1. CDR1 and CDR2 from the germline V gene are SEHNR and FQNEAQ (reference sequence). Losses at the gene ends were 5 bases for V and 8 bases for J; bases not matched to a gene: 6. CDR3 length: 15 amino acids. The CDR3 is CASSPAGTGDSPLHF. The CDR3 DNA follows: TGTGCCAGCAGCCCCGCAGGGACAGGGGATTCACCCCTCCACTTT. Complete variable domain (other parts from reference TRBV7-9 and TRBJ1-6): DTGVSQNPRHKITKRGQNVTFRCDPISEHNRLYWYRQTLGQGPEFLTYFQNEAQLEKSRLLSDRFSAERPKGSFSTLEIQRTEQGDSAMYLCASSPAGTGDSPLHFGNGTRLTVT.

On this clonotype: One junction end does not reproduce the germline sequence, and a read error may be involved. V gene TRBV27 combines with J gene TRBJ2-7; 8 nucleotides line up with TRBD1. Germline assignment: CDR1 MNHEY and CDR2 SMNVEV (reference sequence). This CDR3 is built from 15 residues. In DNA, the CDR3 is TGTGCCAGCAGTTTATCCGGGACAGGTCTTTACGAGCAGAACTTC. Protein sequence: CASSLSGTGLYEQNF.

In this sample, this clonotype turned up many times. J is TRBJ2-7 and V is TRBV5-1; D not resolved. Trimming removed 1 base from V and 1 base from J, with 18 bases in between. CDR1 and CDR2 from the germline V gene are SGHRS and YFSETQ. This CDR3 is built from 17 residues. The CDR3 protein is CASSLSKGMVVSYEQYF. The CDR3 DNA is TGCGCCAGCAGCTTGTCAAAAGGGATGGTAGTGTCCTACGAGCAGTACTTC.

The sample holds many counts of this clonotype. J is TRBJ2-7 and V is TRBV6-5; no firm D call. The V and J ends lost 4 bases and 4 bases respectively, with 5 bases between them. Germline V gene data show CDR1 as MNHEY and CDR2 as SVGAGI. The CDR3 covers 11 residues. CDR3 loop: CASSSAYEQYF. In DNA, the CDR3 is TGTGCCAGCAGTTCGGCGTACGAGCAGTACTTC.

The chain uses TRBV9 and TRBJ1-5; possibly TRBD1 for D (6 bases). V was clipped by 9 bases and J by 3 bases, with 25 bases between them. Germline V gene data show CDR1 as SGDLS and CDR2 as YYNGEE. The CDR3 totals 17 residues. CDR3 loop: CATSRGGRGTFNQPQHF. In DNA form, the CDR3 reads TGTGCCACCAGTCGAGGGGGGCGTGGGACCTTCAATCAGCCCCAGCATTTT.

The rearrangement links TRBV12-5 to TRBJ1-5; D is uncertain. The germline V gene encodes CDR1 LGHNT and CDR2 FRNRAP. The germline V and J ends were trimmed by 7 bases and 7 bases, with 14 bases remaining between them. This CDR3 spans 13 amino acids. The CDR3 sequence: CASAQEEGQPQHF. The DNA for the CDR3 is TGTGCTAGTGCCCAGGAGGAGGGACAGCCCCAGCATTTT. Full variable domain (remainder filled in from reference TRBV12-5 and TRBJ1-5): DARVTQTPRHKVTEMGQEVTMRCQPILGHNTVFWYRQTMMQGLELLAYFRNRAPLDDSGMPKDRFSAEMPDATLATLKIQPSEPRDSAVYFCASAQEEGQPQHFGDGTRLSIL.

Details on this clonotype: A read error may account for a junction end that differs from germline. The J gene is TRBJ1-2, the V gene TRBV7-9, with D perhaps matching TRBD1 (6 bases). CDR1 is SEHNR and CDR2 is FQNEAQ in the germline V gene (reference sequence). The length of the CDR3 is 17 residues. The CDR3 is CASSLAGTSEGEEGYTF. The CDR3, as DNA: TGCGCCAGCAGCTTGGCAGGGACTTCCGAGGGGGAAGAGGGCTACACCTTC. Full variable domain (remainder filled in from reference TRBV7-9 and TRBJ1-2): DTGVSQNPRHKITKRGQNVTFRCDPISEHNRLYWYRQTLGQGPEFLTYFQNEAQLEKSRLLSDRFSAERPKGSFSTLEIQRTEQGDSAMYLCASSLAGTSEGEEGYTFGSGTRLTVV.

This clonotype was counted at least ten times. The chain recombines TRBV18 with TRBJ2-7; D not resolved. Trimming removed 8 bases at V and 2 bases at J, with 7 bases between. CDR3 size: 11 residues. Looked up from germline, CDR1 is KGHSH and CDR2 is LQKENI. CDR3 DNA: TGTGCCAGCAGCCCACCCTACGAGCAGTACTTC. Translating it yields CASSPPYEQYF.

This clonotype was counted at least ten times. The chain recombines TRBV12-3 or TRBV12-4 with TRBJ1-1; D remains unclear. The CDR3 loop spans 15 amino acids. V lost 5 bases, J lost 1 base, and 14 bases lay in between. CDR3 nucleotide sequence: TGTGCCAGCAGTCCCCCGGGCGGCACGAACACTGAAGCTTTCTTT. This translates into CASSPPGGTNTEAFF.

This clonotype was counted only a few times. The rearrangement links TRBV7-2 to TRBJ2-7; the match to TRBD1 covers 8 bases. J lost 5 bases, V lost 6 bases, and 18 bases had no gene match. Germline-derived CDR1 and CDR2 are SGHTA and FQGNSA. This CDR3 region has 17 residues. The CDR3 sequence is CASSLRRRQGFLNEQYF. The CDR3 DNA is TGTGCCAGCAGTTTACGGCGGCGACAGGGGTTTTTGAACGAGCAGTACTTC.

The chain's CDR3 is CASSLAGGRAAGELFF. In DNA form, the CDR3 reads TGTGCCAGCAGCTTAGCTGGCGGGAGGGCCGCCGGGGAGCTGTTTTTT. The chain links TRBV7-2 to TRBJ2-2; 9 positions match TRBD2. This CDR3 comprises 16 residues. Germline V gene data show CDR1 as SGHTA and CDR2 as FQGNSA. With V trimmed by 0 bases and J by 6 bases, 5 bases remained unmatched. The whole variable domain, remainder taken from reference TRBV7-2 and TRBJ2-2, is GAGVSQSPSNKVTEKGKDVELRCDPISGHTALYWYRQSLGQGLEFLIYFQGNSAPDKSGLPSDRFSAERTGGSVSTLTIQRTQQEDSAVYLCASSLAGGRAAGELFFGEGSRLTVL.